These 16 T cell receptor beta chains originate from one sample sequenced in a study of blood T cells in healthy people across ages. Next came a second PCR, run for 7 to 11 cycles, which used a sample-barcoded 5' primer along with a J-beta primer mix. TCRdb called the 5' RACE reads again in MiXCR, with one record for every CDR3 protein. The repertoire holds over 700,000 distinct CDR3 sequences, with about 53% as singletons. Sequencing used blood. The receptors derive from a man at least 80 years old in good health.

This clonotype was counted at least ten times. This chain uses TRBV6-6 with TRBJ2-3; 9 positions agree with TRBD1. With 5 bases clipped from V and 14 bases from J, the junction kept 14 bases outside the gene matches. The CDR3 is made up of 14 amino acids. The germline gives CDR1 MNHNY, CDR2 SVGAGI (reference sequence). CDR3 in amino acids: CASSGTGQHRYAYF. The CDR3 coding sequence is TGTGCCAGCAGTGGGACAGGGCAACACAGATACGCGTATTTT.

This clonotype has more than one count but fewer than ten. This sequence joins TRBV3-1 and TRBJ2-5; the D is unclear. Per germline, CDR1 LGHDT and CDR2 YNNKEL (reference sequence). Trimming took off 3 bases at V and 5 bases at J, with 7 bases between the two ends. There are 12 residues in the CDR3. The CDR3 DNA follows: TGTGCCAGCAGCCATTTGGGCGAGACCCAGTACTTC. This gives the protein CASSHLGETQYF.

This clonotype occurred a few times. The V gene is TRBV5-1, the J gene TRBJ1-5; 8 nucleotides line up with TRBD1. From germline, CDR1 is SGHRS and CDR2 YFSETQ. Losses at the gene ends were 4 bases for V and 6 bases for J; bases not matched to a gene: 3. CDR3 length: 13 residues. The CDR3, as DNA: TGCGCCAGCAGCCCGCAGGGGGCTCAGCCCCAGCATTTT. Its protein is CASSPQGAQPQHF. Supplemented by reference TRBV5-1 and TRBJ1-5, the full variable domain reads KAGVTQTPRYLIKTRGQQVTLSCSPISGHRSVSWYQQTPGQGLQFLFEYFSETQRNKGNFPGRFSGRQFSNSRSEMNVSTLELGDSALYLCASSPQGAQPQHFGDGTRLSIL.

CDR3 coding DNA: TGTGCCAGCAGAAACGGGCGGGGTCCTGTCTCCTACAATGAGCAGTTCTTC. It specifies CASRNGRGPVSYNEQFF. This sequence joins TRBV6-2 or TRBV6-3 and TRBJ2-1; possibly TRBD2 for D (6 bases). In germline, CDR1 is MNHEY, CDR2 SVGEGT. CDR3 size: 17 residues. V was cut by 6 bases and J by 0 bases, with 18 bases left in between.

As DNA, the CDR3 is TGTGCCAGCAGTTCCTCCCACTTATCCGGGACTAGCGGGAGGAGCTCCTACAATGAGCAGTTCTTC. This sequence encodes CASSSSHLSGTSGRSSYNEQFF. The J gene is TRBJ2-1, the V gene TRBV27, with TRBD2 matching 15 bases. CDR1 is MNHEY and CDR2 is SMNVEV in the germline V gene (reference sequence). V lost 4 bases to trimming and J lost 0 bases; unmatched junction nucleotides: 16. There are 22 residues in the CDR3.

This clonotype was detected only once. This sequence joins TRBV27 and TRBJ2-7; possible D gene TRBD1, 5 bases. This CDR3 has 12 amino acids. V was shortened by 7 bases and J by 2 bases, with 9 bases between the two germline ends. CDR1 and CDR2 from the germline V gene are MNHEY and SMNVEV (reference sequence). The CDR3 nucleotides are TGTGCCAGCAAGCAGGGCCCCTACGAGCAGTACTTC. Its protein product is CASKQGPYEQYF.

The chain's CDR3 is CASSFGGGRYAYF. CDR3 in DNA: TGTGCCAGCAGTTTCGGGGGGGGCAGATACGCGTATTTT. The V and J genes are TRBV27 and TRBJ2-3, with 8 positions matching TRBD2. There are 13 residues in the CDR3. J gave up 14 bases and V 3 bases, and 10 bases lay outside the gene matches. Germline V gene lookup returns CDR1 MNHEY and CDR2 SMNVEV (reference sequence).

V and J are TRBV5-5 and TRBJ2-5; 8 bases line up with TRBD2. The CDR3 has 15 residues. Trimming cost V 4 bases and J 11 bases; bases outside gene matches: 16. Germline loops: CDR1 SGHKS, CDR2 YYEKEE (reference sequence). CDR3 coding DNA: TGTGCCAGCAGCCCCCTACCGGGACTAGACAATGAGCAGTACTTC. This sequence encodes CASSPLPGLDNEQYF.

The chain recombines TRBV6-5 with TRBJ2-1; D is unclear. Germline V gives CDR1 MNHEY, CDR2 SVGAGI. Trimming shortened V by 2 bases and J by 2 bases, and 4 bases separated the two germline ends. The CDR3 length is 13 residues. The CDR3 nucleotides read TGTGCCAGCAGTTACGACGCCTACAATGAGCAGTTCTTC. This encodes CASSYDAYNEQFF.

The rearrangement uses TRBV21-1 and TRBJ1-1; the DNA was not used to check the table's D call, TRBD1. TRBV21-1 is a recognized pseudogene. The CDR3 contains 17 residues. The CDR3 spells CASSKALSERGNTEVFF. The CDR3 nucleotides are TGTGCCAGCAGCAAAGCGCTGTCAGAAAGGGGGAACACTGAAGTTTTCTTT.

This clonotype was counted between two and nine times. This sequence joins TRBV15 and TRBJ2-7; 8 bases align to TRBD2. The CDR3 runs to 14 residues. V lost 8 bases and J lost 2; bases outside the gene matches: 8. Germline CDR1 reads LNHNV; CDR2 reads YYDKDF (reference sequence). Here the CDR3 reads CATRAGGDPYEQYF. The CDR3 DNA follows: TGTGCCACCCGCGCGGGGGGTGATCCCTACGAGCAGTACTTC. The variable domain in full, with the rest retrieved from reference TRBV15 and TRBJ2-7, is DAMVIQNPRYQVTQFGKPVTLSCSQTLNHNVMYWYQQKSSQAPKLLFHYYDKDFNNEADTPDNFQSRRPNTSFCFLDIRSPGLGDTAMYLCATRAGGDPYEQYFGPGTRLTVT.

The chain links TRBV24-1 to TRBJ2-3; D unresolved. V was clipped by 4 bases and J by 5 bases, with 15 bases between them. The germline CDR1 and CDR2 sequences are KGHDR and SFDVKD. The CDR3 covers 15 residues. The CDR3 bases are TGTGCCACCAGTGACCATAGATACCCCGGAGATACGCAGTATTTT. It encodes CATSDHRYPGDTQYF.

With regard to this clonotype: At one end, the junction sequence differs from germline, possibly due to a read error. The J gene is TRBJ2-6, the V gene TRBV5-1, with TRBD1 as a possible D gene (5 bases). The length of the CDR3 is 17 residues. Germline V gene lookup returns CDR1 SGHRS and CDR2 YFSETQ. CDR3 DNA: TGCGCCAGCAGCTTTGACCTAACGTCCCCTGGGGCCAACGTCCCGACTTTC. Its protein product is CASSFDLTSPGANVPTF.

This chain uses TRBV5-1 with TRBJ2-1; 10 positions agree with TRBD2. The CDR3 runs to 15 residues. CDR1 and CDR2 (germline): SGHRS, YFSETQ. Trimming removed 4 bases from V and 5 bases from J; junction bases left unmatched: 6. CDR3 region: CASSPGLAEHNEQFF. In nucleotides, the CDR3 is TGCGCCAGCAGCCCCGGACTAGCGGAGCACAATGAGCAGTTCTTC.

The gene calls are TRBV9 and TRBJ2-1, with 7 nucleotides matching TRBD2. The CDR3 runs 17 residues. Per the germline V gene, CDR1 is SGDLS and CDR2 is YYNGEE. Trimming took 0 bases from V and 5 from J; bases not matched to a gene: 11. CDR3 amino acids: CASSVGFRASGDNEQFF. The CDR3 DNA reads as TGTGCCAGCAGCGTAGGATTTAGGGCTAGCGGAGACAATGAGCAGTTCTTC.

V gene TRBV2 combines with J gene TRBJ2-4; the D gene is possibly TRBD1 (8 bases). The J call may be incorrect, as the DNA end agrees better with TRBJ2-5. CDR3 length equals 14 residues. Germline V gene sequence: CDR1 SNHLY, CDR2 FYNNEI. In DNA form, the CDR3 reads TGTGCCAGCAGCAACAGGGGGGGACAAGAGACCCAGTACTTC. Translating it yields CASSNRGGQETQYF.